These 4 T cell receptor beta chains came from one sample sequenced in a study of blood T cell repertoires in COVID-19 (TCRdb year 2020). Libraries were constructed by the immunoSEQ multiplex PCR assay. TCRdb's version of the immuneACCESS table is confined to in-frame rearrangements and falls short of the full clone set. An unresolved V gene accounts for under half of the shortfall where checked; the remainder is of unknown origin. The sample table holds 250,000 to 300,000 clones, of which roughly 80% were seen once. In total, the top ten clones hold over 4% of the sample. Sequencing was done on a sample of PBMCs or T cells enriched from blood (not recorded which). These receptors were obtained from a man in his forties or fifties who had been exposed to COVID-19.

The genes are TRBV19 and TRBJ1-2, with 7 bases fitting TRBD1. CDR3 length: 13 residues. CDR1 is LNHDA and CDR2 is SQIVND in the germline V gene (reference sequence). Germline trimming cut 6 bases from V and 2 bases from J; bases unmatched to any gene: 3. The CDR3 region has the DNA TGTGCCAGTAGCTTGACAGGGAACTATGGCTACACCTTC. Amino acids: CASSLTGNYGYTF.

V is TRBV19 and J is TRBJ2-7; 9 nucleotides match TRBD2. With V trimmed by 0 bases and J by 7 bases, 4 bases remained unmatched. Germline V CDR1 and CDR2: LNHDA, SQIVND (reference sequence). CDR3 length: 14 amino acids. The CDR3 DNA sequence: TGTGCCAGTAGTATAGATGAGCGGGAGGCGGAGCAGTACTTC. This translates into CASSIDEREAEQYF.

This clone was detected many times. The V and J genes are TRBV19 and TRBJ2-7, with 13 nucleotides matching TRBD2. Unmatched junction bases numbered 4, after V lost 1 base and J lost 4 bases. In germline, CDR1 is LNHDA, CDR2 SQIVND (reference sequence). The CDR3 is 16 residues long. DNA of the CDR3: TGTGCCAGTAGTATAGGAGGGACTAGCGGGGTTTACGAGCAGTACTTC. Translated, it gives CASSIGGTSGVYEQYF.

The count of this clone is one. This chain uses TRBV5-5 with TRBJ2-1; 12 bases are a match to TRBD2. The CDR3 runs to 16 residues. V lost 4 bases and J lost 0; bases outside the gene matches: 2. The germline gives CDR1 SGHKS, CDR2 YYEKEE (reference sequence). The CDR3 region is CASSPTSGSSYNEQFF. In nucleotides, the CDR3 is TGTGCCAGCAGCCCGACTAGCGGGAGCTCCTACAATGAGCAGTTCTTC.